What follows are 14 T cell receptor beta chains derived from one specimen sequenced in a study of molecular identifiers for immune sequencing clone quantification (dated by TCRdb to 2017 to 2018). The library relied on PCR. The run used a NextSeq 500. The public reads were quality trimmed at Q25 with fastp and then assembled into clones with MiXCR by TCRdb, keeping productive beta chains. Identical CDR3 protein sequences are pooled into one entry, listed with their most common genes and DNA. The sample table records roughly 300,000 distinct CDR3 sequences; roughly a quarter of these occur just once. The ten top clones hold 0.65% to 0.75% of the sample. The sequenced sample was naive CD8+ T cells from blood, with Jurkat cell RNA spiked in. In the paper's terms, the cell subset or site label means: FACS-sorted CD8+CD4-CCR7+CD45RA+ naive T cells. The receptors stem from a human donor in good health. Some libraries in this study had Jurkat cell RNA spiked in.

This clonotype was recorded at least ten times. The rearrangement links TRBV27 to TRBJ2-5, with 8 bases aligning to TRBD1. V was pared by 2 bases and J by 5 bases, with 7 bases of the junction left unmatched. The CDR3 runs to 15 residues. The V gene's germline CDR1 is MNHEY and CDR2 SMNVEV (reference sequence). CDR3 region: CASSLRQGLRETQYF. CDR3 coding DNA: TGTGCCAGCAGTTTAAGACAGGGGTTACGGGAGACCCAGTACTTC.

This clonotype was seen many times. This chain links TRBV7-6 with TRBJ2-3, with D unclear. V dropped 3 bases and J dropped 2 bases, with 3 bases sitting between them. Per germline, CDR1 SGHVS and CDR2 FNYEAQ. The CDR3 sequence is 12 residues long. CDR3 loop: CASSFYTDTQYF. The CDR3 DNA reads TGTGCCAGCAGCTTTTACACAGATACGCAGTATTTT.

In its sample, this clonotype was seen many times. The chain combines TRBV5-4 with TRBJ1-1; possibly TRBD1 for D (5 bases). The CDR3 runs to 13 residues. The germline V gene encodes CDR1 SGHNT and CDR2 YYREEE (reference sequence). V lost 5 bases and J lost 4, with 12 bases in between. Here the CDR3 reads CASSPGGFTEAFF. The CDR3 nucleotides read TGTGCCAGCAGTCCCGGGGGGTTCACTGAAGCTTTCTTT.

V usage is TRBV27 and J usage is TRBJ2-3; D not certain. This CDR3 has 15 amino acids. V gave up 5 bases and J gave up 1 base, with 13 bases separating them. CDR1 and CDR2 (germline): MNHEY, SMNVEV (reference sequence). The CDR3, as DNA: TGTGCCAGCAGTGCAAGTCCGGGTGGCACAGATACGCAGTATTTT. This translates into CASSASPGGTDTQYF.

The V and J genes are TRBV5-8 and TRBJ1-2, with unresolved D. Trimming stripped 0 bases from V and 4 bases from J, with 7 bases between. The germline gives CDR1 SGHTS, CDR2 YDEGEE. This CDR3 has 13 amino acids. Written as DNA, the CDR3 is TGTGCCAGCAGCTTGGTCATAACCTATGGCTACACCTTC. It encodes CASSLVITYGYTF. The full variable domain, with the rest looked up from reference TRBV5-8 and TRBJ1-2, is EAGVTQSPTHLIKTRGQQATLRCSPISGHTSVYWYQQALGLGLQFLLWYDEGEERNRGNFPPRFSGRQFPNYSSELNVNALELEDSALYLCASSLVITYGYTFGSGTRLTVV.

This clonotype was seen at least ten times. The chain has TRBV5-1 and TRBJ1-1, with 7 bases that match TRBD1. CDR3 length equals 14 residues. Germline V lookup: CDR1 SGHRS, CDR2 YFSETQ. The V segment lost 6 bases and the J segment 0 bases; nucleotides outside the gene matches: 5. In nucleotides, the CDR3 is TGCGCCAGCAAGCCGGGACAGCTGAACACTGAAGCTTTCTTT. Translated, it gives CASKPGQLNTEAFF.

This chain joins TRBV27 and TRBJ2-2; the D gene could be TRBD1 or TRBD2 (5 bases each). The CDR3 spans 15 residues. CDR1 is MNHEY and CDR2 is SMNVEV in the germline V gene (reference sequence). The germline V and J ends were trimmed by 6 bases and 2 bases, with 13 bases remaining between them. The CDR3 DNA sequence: TGTGCCAGCAGGGGACCGGAGATCAACACCGGGGAGCTGTTTTTT. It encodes CASRGPEINTGELFF.

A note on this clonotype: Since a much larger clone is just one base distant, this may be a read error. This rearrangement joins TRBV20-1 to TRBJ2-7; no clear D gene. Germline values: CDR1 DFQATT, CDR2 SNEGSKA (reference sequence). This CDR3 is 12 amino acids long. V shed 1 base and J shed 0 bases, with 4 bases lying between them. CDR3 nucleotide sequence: TGCAGTGCTAGAGGATTCTCCTACGAGCAGTACTTC. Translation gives CSARGFSYEQYF.

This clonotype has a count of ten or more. CDR3 nucleotide sequence: TGCAGCGTTGTTTGGGACAGCTATAGCTACGAGCAGTACTTC. It translates to CSVVWDSYSYEQYF. V usage is TRBV29-1 and J usage is TRBJ2-7; 7 nucleotides line up with TRBD1. Germline CDR1 SQVTM, CDR2 ANQGSEA. The V segment lost 4 bases and the J segment 3 bases; nucleotides outside the gene matches: 9. CDR3 length: 14 amino acids.

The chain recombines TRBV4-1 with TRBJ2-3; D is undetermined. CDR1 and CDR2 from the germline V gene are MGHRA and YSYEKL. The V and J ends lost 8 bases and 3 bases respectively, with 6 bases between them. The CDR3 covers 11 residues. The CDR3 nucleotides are TGCGCCAGCCAAGCAACAGATACGCAGTATTTT. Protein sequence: CASQATDTQYF.

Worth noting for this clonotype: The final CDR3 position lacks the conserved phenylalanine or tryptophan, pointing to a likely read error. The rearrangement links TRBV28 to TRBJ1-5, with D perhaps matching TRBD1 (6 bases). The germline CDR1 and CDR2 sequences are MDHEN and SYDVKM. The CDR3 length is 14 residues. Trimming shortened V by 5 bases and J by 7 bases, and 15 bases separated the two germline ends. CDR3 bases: TGTGCCAGCAGTAAACAGGGCCGCAGGCAGCCCCAGCATTGT. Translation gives CASSKQGRRQPQHC.

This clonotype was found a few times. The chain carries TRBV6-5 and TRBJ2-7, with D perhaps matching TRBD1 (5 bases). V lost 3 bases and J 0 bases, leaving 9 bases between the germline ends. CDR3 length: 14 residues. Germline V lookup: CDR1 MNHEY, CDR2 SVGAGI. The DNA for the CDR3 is TGTGCCAGCAGTTATGACAGCAGCTCCTACGAGCAGTACTTC. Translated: CASSYDSSSYEQYF.

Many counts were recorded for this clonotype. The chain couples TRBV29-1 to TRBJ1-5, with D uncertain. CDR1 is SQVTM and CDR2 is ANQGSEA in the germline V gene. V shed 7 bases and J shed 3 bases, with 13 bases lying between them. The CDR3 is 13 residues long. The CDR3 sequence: CSAAVSLNQPQHF. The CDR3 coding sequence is TGCAGCGCCGCAGTTTCCCTCAATCAGCCCCAGCATTTT.

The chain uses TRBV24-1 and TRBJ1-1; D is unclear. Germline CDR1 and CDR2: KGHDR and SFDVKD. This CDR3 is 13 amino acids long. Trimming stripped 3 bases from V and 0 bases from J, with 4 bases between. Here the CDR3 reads CATSDDVNTEAFF. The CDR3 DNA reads TGTGCCACCAGTGATGATGTGAACACTGAAGCTTTCTTT.